One and the same sample provided the 4 T cell receptor beta chains below, sequenced in a study of blood T cell repertoires in COVID-19. Sequenced by immunoSEQ multiplex PCR; TCRdb stores in-frame clones only, minus some. The table lists more than 90,000 clones, approximately 83% of them singletons. The sample was peripheral blood. The receptors here all came from a woman aged 65 to 85 with acute or convalescent COVID-19.

V gene TRBV5-1 combines with J gene TRBJ1-1; TRBD1 matches at 10 bases. J lost 0 bases, V lost 4 bases, and 6 bases had no gene match. In germline, CDR1 is SGHRS, CDR2 YFSETQ. The CDR3 is made up of 16 amino acids. For the CDR3, the DNA is TGCGCCAGCAGCCTCGGGACAGGGGTCATGAACACTGAAGCTTTCTTT. Translation gives CASSLGTGVMNTEAFF.

This chain joins TRBV19 and TRBJ2-3, with D hard to call. The CDR3 has 11 amino acids. Trimming took 3 bases from V and 5 from J, leaving 3 bases between them. CDR1 is LNHDA and CDR2 is SQIVND in the germline V gene (reference sequence). CDR3 sequence: CASSIGDTQYF. CDR3 in DNA: TGTGCCAGTAGTATCGGAGATACGCAGTATTTT.

This clone turned up a few times. This chain links TRBV9 with TRBJ2-7; D might be TRBD1 (6 bases). Trimming stripped 7 bases from V and 4 bases from J, with 12 bases between. The CDR3 is made up of 12 amino acids. Germline V gives CDR1 SGDLS, CDR2 YYNGEE. The CDR3 sequence: CASGRTGYEQYF. The CDR3 DNA reads as TGTGCCAGCGGAAGAACAGGGTACGAGCAGTACTTC.

The chain couples TRBV10-1 to TRBJ2-1, with 7 bases that match TRBD2. CDR1 WNHNN and CDR2 SYGVQD come from the germline V gene (reference sequence). J was trimmed by 3 bases and V by 2 bases; bases with no gene match: 4. This CDR3 region has 15 residues. The CDR3 DNA reads as TGCGCCAGCAGTGAGCAGATAGCGGGCTACAATGAGCAGTTCTTC. It codes for CASSEQIAGYNEQFF.